One sample yielded the 7 T cell receptor beta chains listed below, sequenced in a study of cytomegalovirus exposure and HLA in healthy donors. Both 60 Vbeta primers and 13 Jbeta primers went into the PCR. Here immunoSEQ multiplex PCR was the method, and the copy in TCRdb shows in-frame clones only, minus some. The sample shows about 160,000 clones, roughly 76% of them seen only once. Sequencing was performed on PBMCs. These receptors were taken from a woman aged 50 to 65 in good health and CMV-seronegative.

With regard to this clone: Mismatch with germline at one junction end may stem from a read error. The sample holds other DNA sequences that translate to the same CDR3. The rearrangement joins TRBV6-5 to TRBJ1-1, with TRBD1 matching 7 bases. CDR1 and CDR2 (germline): MNHEY, SVGAGI. The CDR3 covers 14 residues. CDR3 in DNA: TGTGCCAGCAGACCCGGGACAGCGAACACTGAAGCCTTCTTT. Its translation: CASRPGTANTEAFF.

This sequence joins TRBV14 and TRBJ2-7; TRBD1 aligns across 7 bases. The CDR3 runs to 19 residues. From germline, CDR1 is SGHDN and CDR2 FVKESK. Trimming took 4 bases from V and 5 from J; bases not matched to a gene: 23. CDR3 sequence (DNA): TGTGCCAGCAGCCCCTCTTACGAAGACAGGGAAACTAGGTCAAACGAGCAGTACTTC. This sequence encodes CASSPSYEDRETRSNEQYF.

The chain has TRBV27 and TRBJ2-1, with a possible D match to TRBD2 (5 bases). Trimming pared 4 bases from V and 5 bases from J, leaving 9 bases between. This CDR3 comprises 13 residues. Germline CDR1 MNHEY, CDR2 SMNVEV (reference sequence). CDR3 in amino acids: CASSYGENNEQFF. The DNA of the CDR3 is TGTGCCAGCAGTTACGGGGAGAACAATGAGCAGTTCTTC.

The count of this clone is one. The chain employs TRBV2 and TRBJ1-2; 8 nucleotides match TRBD1. This CDR3 is 16 amino acids long. The V segment lost 5 bases and the J segment 6 bases; nucleotides outside the gene matches: 14. Germline loops: CDR1 SNHLY, CDR2 FYNNEI. CDR3 sequence (DNA): TGTGCCAGCAGTTCCCAAACAGGGGGAGGAATCGATGGCTACACCTTC. Its translation is CASSSQTGGGIDGYTF.

The chain uses TRBV29-1 and TRBJ2-7; D possibly corresponds to TRBD1 (6 bases). The V end was cut by 4 bases, the J end by 3 bases, with 13 bases between. Per germline, CDR1 SQVTM and CDR2 ANQGSEA. The CDR3 is 13 amino acids. The CDR3 protein is CSVVTGPSYEQYF. DNA of the CDR3: TGCAGCGTTGTGACAGGTCCTAGCTACGAGCAGTACTTC.

J is TRBJ1-1 and V is TRBV6-1; D gene ambiguous. Deletions cut 8 bases from V and 6 bases from J, with 7 bases between. Germline assignment: CDR1 MNHNS and CDR2 SASEGT. This CDR3 spans 10 amino acids. The CDR3 is CASLESEAFF. CDR3 DNA: TGTGCCAGCCTGGAGTCTGAAGCTTTCTTT.

This clone occurred a few times. The genes are TRBV2 and TRBJ2-7, with 11 bases identical to TRBD2. V was pared by 6 bases and J by 3 bases, with 4 bases of the junction left unmatched. CDR1 SNHLY and CDR2 FYNNEI come from the germline V gene. The CDR3 spans 14 residues. CDR3: CASRVTSGVYEQYF. As DNA, the CDR3 is TGTGCCAGCAGGGTGACTAGCGGGGTCTACGAGCAGTACTTC.